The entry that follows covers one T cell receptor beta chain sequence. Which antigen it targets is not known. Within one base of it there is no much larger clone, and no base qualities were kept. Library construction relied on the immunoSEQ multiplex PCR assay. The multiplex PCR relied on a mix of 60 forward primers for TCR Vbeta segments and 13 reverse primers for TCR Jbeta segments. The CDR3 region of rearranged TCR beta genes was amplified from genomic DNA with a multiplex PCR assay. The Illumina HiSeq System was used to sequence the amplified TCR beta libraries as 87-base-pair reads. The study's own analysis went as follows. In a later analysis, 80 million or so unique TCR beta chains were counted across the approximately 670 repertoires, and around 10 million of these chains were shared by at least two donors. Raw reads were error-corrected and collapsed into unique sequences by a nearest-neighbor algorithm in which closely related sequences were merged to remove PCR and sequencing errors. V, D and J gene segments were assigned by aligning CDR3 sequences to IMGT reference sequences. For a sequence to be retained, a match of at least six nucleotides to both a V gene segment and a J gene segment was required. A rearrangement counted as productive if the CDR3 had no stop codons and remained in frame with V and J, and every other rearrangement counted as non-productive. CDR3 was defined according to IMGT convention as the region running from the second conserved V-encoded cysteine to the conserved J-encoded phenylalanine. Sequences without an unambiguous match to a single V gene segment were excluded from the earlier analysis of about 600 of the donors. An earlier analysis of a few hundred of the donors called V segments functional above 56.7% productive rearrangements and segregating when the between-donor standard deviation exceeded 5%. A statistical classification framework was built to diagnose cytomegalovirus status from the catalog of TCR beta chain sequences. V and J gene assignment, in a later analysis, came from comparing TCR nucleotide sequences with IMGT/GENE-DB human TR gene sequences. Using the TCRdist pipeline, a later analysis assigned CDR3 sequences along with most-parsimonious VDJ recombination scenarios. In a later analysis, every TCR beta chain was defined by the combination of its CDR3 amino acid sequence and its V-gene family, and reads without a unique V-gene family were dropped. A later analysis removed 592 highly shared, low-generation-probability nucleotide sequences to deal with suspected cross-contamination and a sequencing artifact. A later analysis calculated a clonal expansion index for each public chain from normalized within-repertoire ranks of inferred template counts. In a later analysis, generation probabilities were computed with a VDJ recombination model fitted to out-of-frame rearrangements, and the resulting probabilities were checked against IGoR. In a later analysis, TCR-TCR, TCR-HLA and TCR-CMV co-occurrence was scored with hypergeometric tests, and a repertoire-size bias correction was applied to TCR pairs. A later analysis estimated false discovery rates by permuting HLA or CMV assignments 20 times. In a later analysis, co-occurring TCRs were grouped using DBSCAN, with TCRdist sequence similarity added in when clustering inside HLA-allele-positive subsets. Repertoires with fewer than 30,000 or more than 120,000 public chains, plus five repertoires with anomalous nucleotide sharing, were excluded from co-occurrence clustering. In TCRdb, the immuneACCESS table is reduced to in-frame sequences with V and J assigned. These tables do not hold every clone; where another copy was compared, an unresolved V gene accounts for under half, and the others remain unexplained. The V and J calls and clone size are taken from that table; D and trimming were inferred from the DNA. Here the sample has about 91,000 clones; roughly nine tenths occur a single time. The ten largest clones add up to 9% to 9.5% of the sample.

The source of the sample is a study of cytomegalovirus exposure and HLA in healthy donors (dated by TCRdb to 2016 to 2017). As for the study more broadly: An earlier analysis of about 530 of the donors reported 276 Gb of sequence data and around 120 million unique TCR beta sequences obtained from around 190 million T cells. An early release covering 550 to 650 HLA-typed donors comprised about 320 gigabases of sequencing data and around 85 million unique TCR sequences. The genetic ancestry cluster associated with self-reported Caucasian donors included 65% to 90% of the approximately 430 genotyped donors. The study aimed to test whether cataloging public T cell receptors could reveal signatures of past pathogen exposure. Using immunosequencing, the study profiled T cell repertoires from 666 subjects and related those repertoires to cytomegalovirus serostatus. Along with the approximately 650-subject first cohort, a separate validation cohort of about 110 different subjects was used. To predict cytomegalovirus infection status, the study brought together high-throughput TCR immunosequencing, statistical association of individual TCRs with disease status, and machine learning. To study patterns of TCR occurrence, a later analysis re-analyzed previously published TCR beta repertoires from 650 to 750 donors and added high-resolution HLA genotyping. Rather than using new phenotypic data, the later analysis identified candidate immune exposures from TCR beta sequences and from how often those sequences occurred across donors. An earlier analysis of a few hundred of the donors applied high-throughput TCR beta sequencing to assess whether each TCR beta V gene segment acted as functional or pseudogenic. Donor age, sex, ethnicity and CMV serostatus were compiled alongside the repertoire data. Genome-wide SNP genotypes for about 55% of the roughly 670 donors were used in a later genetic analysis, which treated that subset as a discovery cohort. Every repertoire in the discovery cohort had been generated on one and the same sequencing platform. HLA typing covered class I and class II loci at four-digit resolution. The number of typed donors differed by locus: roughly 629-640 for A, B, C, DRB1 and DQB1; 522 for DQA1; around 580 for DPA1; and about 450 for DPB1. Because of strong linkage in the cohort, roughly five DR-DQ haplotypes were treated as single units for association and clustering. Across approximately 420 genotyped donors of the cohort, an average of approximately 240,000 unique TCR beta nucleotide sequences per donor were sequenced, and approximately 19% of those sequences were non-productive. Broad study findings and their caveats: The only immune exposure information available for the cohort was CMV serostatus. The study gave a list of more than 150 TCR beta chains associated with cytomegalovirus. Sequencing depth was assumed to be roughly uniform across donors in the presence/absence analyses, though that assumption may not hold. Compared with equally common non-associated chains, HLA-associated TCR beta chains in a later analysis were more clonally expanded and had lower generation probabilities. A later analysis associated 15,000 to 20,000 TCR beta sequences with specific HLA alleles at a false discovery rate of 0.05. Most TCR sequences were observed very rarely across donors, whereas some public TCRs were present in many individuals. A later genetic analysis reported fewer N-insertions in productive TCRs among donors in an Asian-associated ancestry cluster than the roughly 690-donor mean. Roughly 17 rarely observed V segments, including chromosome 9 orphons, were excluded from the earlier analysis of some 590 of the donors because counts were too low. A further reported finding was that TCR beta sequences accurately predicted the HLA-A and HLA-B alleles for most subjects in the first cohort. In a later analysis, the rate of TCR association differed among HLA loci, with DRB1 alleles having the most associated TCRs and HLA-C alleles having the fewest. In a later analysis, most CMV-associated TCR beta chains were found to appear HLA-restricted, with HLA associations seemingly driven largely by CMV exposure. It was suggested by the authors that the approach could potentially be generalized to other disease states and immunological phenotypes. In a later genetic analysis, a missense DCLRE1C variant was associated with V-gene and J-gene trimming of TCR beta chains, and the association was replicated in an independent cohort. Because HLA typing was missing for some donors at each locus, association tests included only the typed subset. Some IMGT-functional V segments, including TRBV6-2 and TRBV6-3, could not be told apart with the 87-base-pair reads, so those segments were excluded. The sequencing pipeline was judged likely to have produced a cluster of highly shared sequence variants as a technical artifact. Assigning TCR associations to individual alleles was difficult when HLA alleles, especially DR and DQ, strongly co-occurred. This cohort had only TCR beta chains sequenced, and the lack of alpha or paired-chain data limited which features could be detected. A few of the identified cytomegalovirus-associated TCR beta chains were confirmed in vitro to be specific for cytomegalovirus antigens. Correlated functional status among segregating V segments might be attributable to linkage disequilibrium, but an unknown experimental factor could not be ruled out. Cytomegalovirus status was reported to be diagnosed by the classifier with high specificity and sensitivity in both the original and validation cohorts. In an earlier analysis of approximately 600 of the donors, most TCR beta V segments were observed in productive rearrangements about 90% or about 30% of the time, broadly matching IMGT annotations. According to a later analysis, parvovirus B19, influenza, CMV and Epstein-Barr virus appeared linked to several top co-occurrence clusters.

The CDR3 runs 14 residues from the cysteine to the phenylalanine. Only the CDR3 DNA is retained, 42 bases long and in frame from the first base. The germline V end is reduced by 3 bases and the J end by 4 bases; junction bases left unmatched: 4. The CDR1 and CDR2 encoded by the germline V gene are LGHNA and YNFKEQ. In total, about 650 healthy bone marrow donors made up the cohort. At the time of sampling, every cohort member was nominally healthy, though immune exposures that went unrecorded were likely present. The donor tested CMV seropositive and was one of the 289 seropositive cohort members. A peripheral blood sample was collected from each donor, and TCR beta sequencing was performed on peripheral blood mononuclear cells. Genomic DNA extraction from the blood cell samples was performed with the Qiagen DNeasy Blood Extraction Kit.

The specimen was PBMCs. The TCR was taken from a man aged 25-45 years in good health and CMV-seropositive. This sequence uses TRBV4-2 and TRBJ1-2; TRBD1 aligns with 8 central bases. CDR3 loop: CASSQTGEGYGYTF. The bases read TGTGCCAGCAGCCAGACAGGGGAAGGCTATGGCTACACCTTC.